The clone carrying this T cell receptor (beta chain) was observed many times. The data stem from a study of low-dose radiotherapy and immunotherapy resistance in tumors. Study at large: Dosing for Cohort 2 consisted of 1 Gy per fraction every two weeks, reaching a total of 13 Gy over 26 weeks. Patients took 300 mg oral aspirin daily for four cycles from cycle 1 day 1.

TRAV- and TRBV-specific primers primed first-strand cDNA, covering alpha and beta chains. TCRs were put through 20 PCR cycles of amplification with Phusion. A constant-region primer and the V-primer adapter served as the primer pair. TCRdb called the reads again in MiXCR, with one record for every CDR3 protein. The sample shows 100,000 or so distinct CDR3 sequences, around 20% of them seen only once. Time point indicated: after trial treatment. Treatment noted: LDRT plus nivolumab, ipilimumab, low-dose cyclophosphamide and aspirin (RACIN trial). Patients qualified if they had advanced solid tumors that lacked tumor-infiltrating lymphocytes. The CDR3 is made up of 12 amino acids. Trimming took off 3 bases at V and 4 bases at J, with 7 bases between the two ends. Germline-derived CDR1 and CDR2 are SGHNT and YYREEE (reference sequence).

The input for sequencing was PBMCs, taken after low-dose radiotherapy plus immunotherapy. V usage is TRBV5-4 and J usage is TRBJ2-5; no clear D. This receptor was taken from a male donor with prostate cancer. The CDR3 region is CASSSPGETQYF. As DNA, the CDR3 is TGTGCCAGCAGCTCCCCGGGAGAGACCCAGTACTTC.